The text below deals with one T cell receptor (beta chain). Germline trimming cut 2 bases from V and 2 bases from J; bases unmatched to any gene: 18. CDR3 length: 20 residues. Germline CDR1 and CDR2: SGHAT and FQNNGV. This sample was taken from a study of CD8 T cells in Susac syndrome. The overall study: At the time their blood was drawn, patients with Susac syndrome were either therapy-naive, on corticosteroids (with some of them also receiving intravenous immunoglobulin), or on intravenous immunoglobulin alone.

The RNA input was about 0.5 to 1 ug, and it was reverse transcribed with random hexamers. Coverage of TCR beta CDR3 amplification by immunoSEQ multiplex PCR extended to 54 Vbeta and 13 Jbeta. TCRdb called the immunoSEQ multiplex PCR reads again in MiXCR, with one record for every CDR3 protein. The data hold 200,000 to 250,000 distinct CDR3 sequences, with less than 95% observed a single time. The sample consisted of CD4+ T cells from PBMCs. This TCR was recovered from a human donor with Susac syndrome. The rearrangement joins TRBV11-2 to TRBJ2-3; 8 nucleotides line up with TRBD1. The CDR3 DNA reads TGTGCCAGCAGCTTAAAAGGTTCTGGGACAGGTTTTGGATCCACAGATACGCAGTATTTT. Translated, it gives CASSLKGSGTGFGSTDTQYF.